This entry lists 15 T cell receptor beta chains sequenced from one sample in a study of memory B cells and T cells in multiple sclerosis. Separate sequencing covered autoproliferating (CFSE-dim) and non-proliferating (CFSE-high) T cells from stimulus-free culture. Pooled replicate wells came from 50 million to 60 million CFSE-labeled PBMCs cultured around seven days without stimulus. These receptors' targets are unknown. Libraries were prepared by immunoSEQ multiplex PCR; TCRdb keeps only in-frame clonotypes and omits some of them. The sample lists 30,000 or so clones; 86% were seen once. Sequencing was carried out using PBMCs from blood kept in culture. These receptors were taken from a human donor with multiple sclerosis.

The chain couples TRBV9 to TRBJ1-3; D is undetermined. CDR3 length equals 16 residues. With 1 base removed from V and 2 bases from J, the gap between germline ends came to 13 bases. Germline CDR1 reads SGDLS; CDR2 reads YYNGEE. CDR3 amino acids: CASSVIGSSTGNTIYF. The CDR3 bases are TGTGCCAGCAGCGTAATCGGGTCCTCTACTGGAAACACCATATATTTT.

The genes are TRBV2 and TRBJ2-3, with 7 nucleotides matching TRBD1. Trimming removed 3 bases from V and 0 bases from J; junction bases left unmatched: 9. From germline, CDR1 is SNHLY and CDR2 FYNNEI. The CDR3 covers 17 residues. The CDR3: CASSEGRRGPSTDTQYF. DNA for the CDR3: TGTGCCAGCAGTGAGGGCAGAAGGGGGCCCAGCACAGATACGCAGTATTTT.

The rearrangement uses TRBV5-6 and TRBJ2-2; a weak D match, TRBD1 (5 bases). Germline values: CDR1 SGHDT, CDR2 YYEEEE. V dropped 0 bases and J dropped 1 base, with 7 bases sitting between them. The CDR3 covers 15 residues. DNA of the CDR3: TGTGCCAGCAGCTTGGTAGGGGTGAACACCGGGGAGCTGTTTTTT. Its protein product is CASSLVGVNTGELFF. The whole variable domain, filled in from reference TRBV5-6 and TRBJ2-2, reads DAGVTQSPTHLIKTRGQQVTLRCSPKSGHDTVSWYQQALGQGPQFIFQYYEEEERQRGNFPDRFSGHQFPNYSSELNVNALLLGDSALYLCASSLVGVNTGELFFGEGSRLTVL.

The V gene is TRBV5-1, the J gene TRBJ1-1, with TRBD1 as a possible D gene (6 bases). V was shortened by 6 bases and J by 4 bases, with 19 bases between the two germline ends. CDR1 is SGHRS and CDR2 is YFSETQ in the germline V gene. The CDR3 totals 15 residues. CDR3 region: CASTPRQVGGTEAFF. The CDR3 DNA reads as TGCGCCAGCACCCCCAGACAGGTCGGGGGCACTGAAGCTTTCTTT. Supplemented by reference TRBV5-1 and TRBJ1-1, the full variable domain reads KAGVTQTPRYLIKTRGQQVTLSCSPISGHRSVSWYQQTPGQGLQFLFEYFSETQRNKGNFPGRFSGRQFSNSRSEMNVSTLELGDSALYLCASTPRQVGGTEAFFGQGTRLTVV.

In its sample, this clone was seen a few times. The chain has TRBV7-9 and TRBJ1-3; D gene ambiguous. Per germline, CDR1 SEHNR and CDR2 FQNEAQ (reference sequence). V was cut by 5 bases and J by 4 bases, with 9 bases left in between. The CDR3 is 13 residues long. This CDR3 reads CASSNREGNTIYF. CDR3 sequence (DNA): TGTGCCAGCAGCAATAGGGAGGGAAACACCATATATTTT.

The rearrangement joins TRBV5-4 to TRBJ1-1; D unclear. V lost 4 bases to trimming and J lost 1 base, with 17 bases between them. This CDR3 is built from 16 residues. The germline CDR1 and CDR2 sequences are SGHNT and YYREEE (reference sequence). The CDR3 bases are TGTGCCAGCAGCAATCCTGTGGGATTTCAGAACACTGAAGCTTTCTTT. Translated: CASSNPVGFQNTEAFF.

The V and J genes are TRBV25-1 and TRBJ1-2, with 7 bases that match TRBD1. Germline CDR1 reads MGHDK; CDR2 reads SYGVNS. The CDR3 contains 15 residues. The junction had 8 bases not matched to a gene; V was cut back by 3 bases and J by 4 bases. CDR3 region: CASSESTGLGYGYTF. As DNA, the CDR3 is TGTGCCAGCAGTGAGTCGACAGGGTTGGGCTATGGCTACACCTTC.

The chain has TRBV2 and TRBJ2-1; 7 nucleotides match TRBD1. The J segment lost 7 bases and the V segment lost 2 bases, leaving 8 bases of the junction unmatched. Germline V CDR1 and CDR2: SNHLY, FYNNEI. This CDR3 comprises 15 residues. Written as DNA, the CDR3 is TGTGCCAGCAGTGAAAGGGACAGCCTATTAAATGAGCAGTTCTTC. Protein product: CASSERDSLLNEQFF.

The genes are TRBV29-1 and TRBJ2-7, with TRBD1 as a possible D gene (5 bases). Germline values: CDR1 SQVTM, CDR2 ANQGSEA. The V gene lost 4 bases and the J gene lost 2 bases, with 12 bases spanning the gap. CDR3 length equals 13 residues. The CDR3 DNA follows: TGCAGCGTTGGTAAGGGGCTGGCCTACGAGCAGTACTTC. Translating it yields CSVGKGLAYEQYF.

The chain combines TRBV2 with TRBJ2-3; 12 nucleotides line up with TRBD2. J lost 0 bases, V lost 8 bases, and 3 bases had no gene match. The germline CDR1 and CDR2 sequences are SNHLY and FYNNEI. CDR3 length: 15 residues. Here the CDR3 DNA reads TGTGCCAGCGACGGGACTAGCGGGAGCACAGATACGCAGTATTTT. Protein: CASDGTSGSTDTQYF.

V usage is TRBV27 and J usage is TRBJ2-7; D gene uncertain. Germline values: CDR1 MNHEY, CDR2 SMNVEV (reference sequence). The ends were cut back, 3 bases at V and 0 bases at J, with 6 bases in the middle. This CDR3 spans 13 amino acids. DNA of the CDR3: TGTGCCAGCAGTTTCAGGCCCTCCTACGAGCAGTACTTC. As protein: CASSFRPSYEQYF.

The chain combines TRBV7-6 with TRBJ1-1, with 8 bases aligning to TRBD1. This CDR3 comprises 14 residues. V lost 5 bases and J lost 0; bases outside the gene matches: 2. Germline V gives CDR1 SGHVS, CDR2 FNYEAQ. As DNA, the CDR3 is TGTGCCAGCAGCATGGACAGGGTGAACACTGAAGCTTTCTTT. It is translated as CASSMDRVNTEAFF.

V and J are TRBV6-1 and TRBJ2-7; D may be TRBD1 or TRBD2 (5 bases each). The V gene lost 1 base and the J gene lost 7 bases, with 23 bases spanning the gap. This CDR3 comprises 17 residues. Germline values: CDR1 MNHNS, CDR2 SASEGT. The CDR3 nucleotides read TGTGCCAGCAGTGAAGTAGCCATTCTGGGGACCCCCGGAGAGCAGTACTTC. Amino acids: CASSEVAILGTPGEQYF.

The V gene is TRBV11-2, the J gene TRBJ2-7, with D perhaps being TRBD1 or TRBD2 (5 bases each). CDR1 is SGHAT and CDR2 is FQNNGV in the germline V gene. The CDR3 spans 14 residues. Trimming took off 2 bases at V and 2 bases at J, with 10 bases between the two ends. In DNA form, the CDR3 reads TGTGCCAGCAGCTTATTGGGGGTTACCTACGAGCAGTACTTC. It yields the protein CASSLLGVTYEQYF.

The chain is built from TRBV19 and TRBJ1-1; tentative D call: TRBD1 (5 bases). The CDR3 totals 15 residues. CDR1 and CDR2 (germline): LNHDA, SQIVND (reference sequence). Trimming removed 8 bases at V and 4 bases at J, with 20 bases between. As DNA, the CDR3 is TGTGCCAGTGGAAAGCTAGGATTTGGGGGCACTGAAGCTTTCTTT. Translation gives CASGKLGFGGTEAFF.